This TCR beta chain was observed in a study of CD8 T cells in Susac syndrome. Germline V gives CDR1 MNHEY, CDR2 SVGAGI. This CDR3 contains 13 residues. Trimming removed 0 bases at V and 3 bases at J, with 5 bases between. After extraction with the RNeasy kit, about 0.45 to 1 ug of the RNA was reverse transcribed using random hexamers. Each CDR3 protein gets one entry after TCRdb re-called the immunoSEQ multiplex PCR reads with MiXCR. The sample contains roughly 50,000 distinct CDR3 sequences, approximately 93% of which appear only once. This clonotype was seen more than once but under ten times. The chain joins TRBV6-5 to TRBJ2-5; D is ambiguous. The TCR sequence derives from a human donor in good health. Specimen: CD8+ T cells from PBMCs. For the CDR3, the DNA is TGTGCCAGCAGTTACTCGGGAAAAGAGACCCAGTACTTC. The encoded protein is CASSYSGKETQYF.